This TCR beta chain was identified during a study of cytomegalovirus exposure and HLA in healthy donors. This clone has just one count. Sequencing was performed with immunoSEQ multiplex PCR; in TCRdb, only in-frame clones are kept and a portion is missing. The data show fewer than 150,000 clones, around 85% seen once. CDR3 length equals 14 residues. V dropped 7 bases and J dropped 0 bases, with 13 bases sitting between them. Germline values: CDR1 MNHEY, CDR2 SMNVEV (reference sequence). Sequencing used PBMCs. The genes are TRBV27 and TRBJ2-7; tentatively, D is TRBD2 (6 bases). The clonotype originates from a man aged 18 to 30 in good health and CMV-seropositive. The CDR3 protein is CASKAGIFSYEQYF. The CDR3, as DNA: TGTGCCAGCAAGGCGGGGATCTTCTCCTACGAGCAGTACTTC.